This entry lists 11 T cell receptor beta chains sequenced from one sample in a study of cytotoxic CD8 clonotypes in ibrutinib-treated CLL. Sequencing was performed with immunoSEQ multiplex PCR; in TCRdb, only in-frame clones are kept and a portion is missing. The repertoire includes under 200,000 clones, roughly 80% of them detected once, and over 2% sits in the top ten. The sample here was PBMCs, taken after 12 months of ibrutinib treatment. The receptors originated from a human donor with chronic lymphocytic leukemia.

The J gene is TRBJ2-7, the V gene TRBV2; the match to TRBD2 covers 7 bases. The CDR3 runs 12 residues. The V segment lost 7 bases and the J segment 3 bases; nucleotides outside the gene matches: 3. The germline V gene has CDR1 SNHLY and CDR2 FYNNEI. The DNA for the CDR3 is TGTGCCAGCACGGGGGGTGGCTACGAGCAGTACTTC. The encoded protein is CASTGGGYEQYF.

The chain's CDR3 is CASRRQILSYEQYF. DNA of the CDR3: TGTGCCAGCCGCCGACAGATCCTCTCCTACGAGCAGTACTTC. This chain uses TRBV28 with TRBJ2-7; D is perhaps TRBD1 (5 bases). The CDR3 extends over 14 amino acids. From germline, CDR1 is MDHEN and CDR2 SYDVKM. V lost 8 bases, J lost 0 bases, and 14 bases lay in between.

The chain uses TRBV6-5 and TRBJ2-2; D gene uncertain. This CDR3 is built from 14 residues. CDR1 is MNHEY and CDR2 is SVGAGI in the germline V gene. V gave up 4 bases and J gave up 1 base, with 7 bases separating them. The DNA for the CDR3 is TGTGCCAGCAGTTCCAGGCGGAACACCGGGGAGCTGTTTTTT. Its translation is CASSSRRNTGELFF.

This clone was seen only once. The V and J genes are TRBV2 and TRBJ2-1; D is perhaps TRBD2 (5 bases). Between the trimmed V and J ends, which lost 3 bases and 8 bases, there was a span of 8 bases. CDR3 size: 12 residues. Germline-derived CDR1 and CDR2 are SNHLY and FYNNEI. The CDR3 loop reads CASSESRDEQFF. CDR3 bases: TGTGCCAGCAGTGAGTCGAGGGATGAGCAGTTCTTC.

The V call is TRBV4-1, the J call TRBJ1-1; weak D call: TRBD1 (5 bases). CDR3 length: 15 residues. V lost 3 bases to trimming and J lost 1 base, with 12 bases between them. Germline V lookup: CDR1 MGHRA, CDR2 YSYEKL. This chain's CDR3 is CASSHGGGRNTEAFF. CDR3 in DNA: TGCGCCAGCAGCCACGGGGGGGGGAGGAACACTGAAGCTTTCTTT.

The gene calls are TRBV9 and TRBJ2-3; 7 bases line up with TRBD1. V trimming: 4 bases; J trimming: 4 bases; junction bases outside the gene matches: 6. Germline CDR1 reads SGDLS; CDR2 reads YYNGEE. This CDR3 contains 14 residues. CDR3 amino acids: CASSYRGRADTQYF. The CDR3 nucleotides read TGTGCCAGCAGCTACAGGGGTCGGGCAGATACGCAGTATTTT. Full variable domain (rest looked up from reference TRBV9 and TRBJ2-3): DSGVTQTPKHLITATGQRVTLRCSPRSGDLSVYWYQQSLDQGLQFLIQYYNGEERAKGNILERFSAQQFPDLHSELNLSSLELGDSALYFCASSYRGRADTQYFGPGTRLTVL.

Only a few counts were recorded for this clone. The chain is built from TRBV9 and TRBJ1-5; D gene unclear. V dropped 3 bases and J dropped 9 bases, with 16 bases sitting between them. The CDR3 is 14 amino acids. Per germline, CDR1 SGDLS and CDR2 YYNGEE. The CDR3 reads CASSGKGVSWPQHF. The DNA for the CDR3 is TGTGCCAGCAGCGGTAAGGGAGTCTCTTGGCCCCAGCATTTT.

V gene TRBV11-2 combines with J gene TRBJ2-3; D unclear. In germline, CDR1 is SGHAT, CDR2 FQNNGV. The CDR3 length is 11 residues. Trimming stripped 2 bases from V and 4 bases from J, with 1 base between. The CDR3, as DNA: TGTGCCAGCAGCTTATCAGATACGCAGTATTTT. Its translation: CASSLSDTQYF.

The chain links TRBV7-2 to TRBJ2-4, with a tentative D call TRBD2 (6 bases). CDR1 SGHTA and CDR2 FQGNSA come from the germline V gene. The germline V and J ends were trimmed by 3 bases and 3 bases, with 12 bases remaining between them. This CDR3 has 15 residues. Here the CDR3 reads CASSFVSGGKNIQYF. The CDR3 nucleotides read TGTGCCAGCAGCTTTGTCTCCGGGGGCAAAAACATTCAGTACTTC.

The rearrangement links TRBV28 to TRBJ2-5, with 7 bases lining up with TRBD2. With V trimmed by 6 bases and J by 5 bases, 15 bases remained unmatched. CDR1 is MDHEN and CDR2 is SYDVKM in the germline V gene. This CDR3 spans 16 amino acids. Written as DNA, the CDR3 is TGTGCCAGCAGCTCGGCGGGGGAGGCGAGGTGGGAGACCCAGTACTTC. It encodes CASSSAGEARWETQYF.

The chain employs TRBV28 and TRBJ2-2; 9 bases align to TRBD1. CDR1 is MDHEN, CDR2 SYDVKM, per germline. Trimming removed 6 bases from V and 3 bases from J; junction bases left unmatched: 2. This CDR3 is built from 14 residues. The CDR3 protein is CASRDRGDTGELFF. The CDR3 coding sequence is TGTGCCAGCAGAGACAGGGGGGACACCGGGGAGCTGTTTTTT.